This record covers a single T cell receptor beta chain. Per the original data handling: Estimation of nucleated cell counts was performed using reference gene primer amplification. Clones were read by immunoSEQ multiplex PCR, and TCRdb kept only the in-frame ones, dropping some. Clone size and V and J calls were adopted from that table, with D and trimming inferred from the DNA. The sample lists roughly 72,000 clones; about four fifths were seen once. CDR1 and CDR2 from the germline V gene are LGHDT and YNNKEL (reference sequence). V shed 6 bases and J 1 base; nucleotides not matched to a gene: 8. The CDR3 covers 16 residues. The sample originates from a study of blood T cell repertoires in COVID-19. About the study: Acute and convalescent COVID-19 samples came from the United States, Italy and Spain. Sample material is recorded as cDNA or gDNA derived from T cells, B-cell-depleted T cells, or PBMCs.

The receptor's source is an older man who had recovered from COVID-19. This chain joins TRBV3-1 (or the pseudogene TRBV3-2) and TRBJ2-2, with TRBD2 matching over 7 bases. The sample was peripheral blood. The CDR3 nucleotides are TGTGCCAGCAGGACCCGGGGGGTCTTGAACACCGGGGAGCTGTTTTTT. It yields the protein CASRTRGVLNTGELFF.